In its sample, the clone carrying this TCR beta chain was seen a few times. As the template, RNA transcripts were used to amplify TCR beta CDR3 regions. The workflow started with a first-round RT-PCR run with HTBI primers and then moved on to a second-round multiplex PCR. One entry per CDR3 protein results from TCRdb running MiXCR on the multiplex PCR reads. The sample has approximately 700,000 distinct CDR3 sequences, 40% seen once. This specimen belongs to a study of Graves' ophthalmopathy and Graves' hyperthyroidism. The sequence was collected from an adult man with Graves' ophthalmopathy. The sequenced sample was peripheral blood.

CDR3 coding DNA: TGCAGTGCCTCGGGAGCGGGCCGCGTACATCGATACGAGCAGTACTTC. Amino acids: CSASGAGRVHRYEQYF. The V and J genes are TRBV20-1 and TRBJ2-7; perhaps TRBD2 as D (6 bases). Germline-derived CDR1 and CDR2 are DFQATT and SNEGSKA (reference sequence). V was cut by 6 bases and J by 4 bases, with 25 bases left in between. The CDR3 loop spans 16 amino acids.